What follows describes a single T cell receptor beta chain. Its specificity is not known. The protocol was immunoSEQ multiplex PCR, while the TCRdb copy is restricted to in-frame clones and leaves out a portion. This table has tens of thousands of clones, 85% to 90% appearing once. The sample is drawn from a study of OX40 agonist ivuxolimab in advanced cancers. Study background: Patients received ivuxolimab, an intravenous treatment, every 2 weeks at 0.01 to 10 mg/kg. Having had anti-PD-1, anti-PD-L1 or anti-CTLA-4 therapy before was allowed, and approximately 40% had some.

Whole-study results and caveats: It was not determined which antigens were specifically recognized by the peripheral T cells that had undergone clonal expansion.

CDR3 length: 13 residues. Trimming stripped 3 bases from V and 5 bases from J, with 8 bases between. Germline lookup yields CDR1 MDHEN and CDR2 SYDVKM. The clonotype comes from an adult with an advanced solid tumor such as melanoma, head and neck, liver or kidney cancer. The chain joins TRBV28 to TRBJ2-1, with a tentative D call TRBD1 (6 bases). Specimen: CD4+ or CD8+ T cells sorted from blood, collected in a trial of the OX40 agonist ivuxolimab. CDR3 DNA sequence: TGTGCCAGCAGTTTGTACAGGGACAATGAGCAGTTCTTC. Translation gives CASSLYRDNEQFF.